This T cell receptor beta chain is from a study of shared clonotypes between healthy human individuals. Turning to the study itself: CD8 memory received one plate per donor, CD8 naive two, CD4 memory three and CD4 naive three. Whole-study findings and limits: Sampling involved blood alone; tissue repertoires likely differ.

Every donor, a Caucasian adult, lived in Nashville, Tennessee. This clone has only one observation. Its antigen is unknown. V lost 2 bases, J lost 5 bases, and 2 bases stayed unmatched. CDR1 MNHEY and CDR2 SMNVEV come from the germline V gene (reference sequence). This CDR3 contains 14 residues. The repertoire was sequenced with immunoSEQ multiplex PCR; TCRdb's copy has only in-frame clones and lacks some. In the table there are more than 550,000 clones, 90% of which are singletons. The sequence came from a man in his late teens or twenties in good health. Some clones in this sample may be carry-over from other donors' samples. V gene TRBV27 combines with J gene TRBJ2-1, with 8 positions matching TRBD2. Input material: memory CD8+ T cells from PBMCs. Subset: CD45RO+ cells pooled with CCR7-negative TemRA cells. CDR3 nucleotides: TGTGCCAGCAGTTTACTAGCGGGTCACAATGAGCAGTTCTTC. Translated: CASSLLAGHNEQFF.